Sequencing of this T cell receptor beta chain was carried out in a study of blood T cell repertoires in COVID-19. For the study at large: Sites across the United States, Italy and Spain contributed samples from acute and convalescent COVID-19. The cDNA or gDNA used as material had been derived from T cells, B-cell-depleted T cells, or PBMCs.

Trimming cost V 1 base and J 3 bases, with 7 bases left between them. The CDR3 runs 14 residues. Per the germline V gene, CDR1 is SNHLY and CDR2 is FYNNEI. In the original processing: Reference gene primers were amplified, and this amplification served to estimate nucleated cell counts. Some clones are missing from TCRdb's copy, which holds only in-frame ones; the method was immunoSEQ multiplex PCR. That table gives V, J and clone size, and the DNA gave D and trimming. The sample lists around 84,000 clones, 85% occurring once. The rearrangement joins TRBV2 to TRBJ1-5; D not certain. The specimen was peripheral blood. The clonotype was recovered from an elderly man with active or convalescent COVID-19. The CDR3 here is CASSEVFLNQPQHF. The DNA of the CDR3 is TGTGCCAGCAGTGAAGTCTTCCTCAATCAGCCCCAGCATTTT.